One and the same sample provided the 28 T cell receptor beta chains below, sequenced in a study of T cell repertoires in cytomegalovirus infection. No antigen has been identified for these receptors. TCRdb re-analysed the reads in MiXCR, keeping a single row per CDR3 protein. The repertoire holds about 120,000 distinct CDR3 sequences, about 9.5% seen once, with approximately 30% in the top ten. Sequencing input: PBMCs, sequenced either directly or after in vitro stimulation (not recorded which). The receptors here all came from a human donor in good health (CMV status not recorded). Some clones in this sample may be carry-over from other donors' samples.

This clonotype occurred a few times. V usage is TRBV23-1 and J usage is TRBJ2-7; TRBD2 is a possible D gene (6 bases). TRBV23-1 is flagged as an ORF with uncertain function. V gave up 0 bases and J gave up 3 bases, with 12 bases separating them. CDR3 length equals 15 residues. CDR3 in amino acids: CASSQSDRTIYEQYF. The CDR3 DNA is TGCGCCAGCAGTCAATCGGACCGGACTATCTACGAGCAGTACTTC.

The chain has TRBV7-6 and TRBJ2-1; D is unresolved. V lost 5 bases and J 9 bases, leaving 11 bases between the germline ends. CDR3 size: 12 residues. Germline V lookup: CDR1 SGHVS, CDR2 FNYEAQ. The CDR3: CASSPDVGEQFF. The CDR3 DNA is TGTGCCAGCAGCCCCGACGTTGGTGAGCAGTTCTTC.

The chain recombines TRBV5-8 with TRBJ2-1, with D possibly being TRBD1 (6 bases). V lost 6 bases, J lost 5 bases, and 21 bases lay in between. Germline CDR1 and CDR2: SGHTS and YDEGEE. The CDR3 runs 16 residues. CDR3 region: CASNDLVRTANNEQFF. The DNA for the CDR3 is TGTGCCAGCAACGACCTGGTTCGGACAGCTAACAATGAGCAGTTCTTC. Filled out from reference TRBV5-8 and TRBJ2-1, the complete variable domain reads EAGVTQSPTHLIKTRGQQATLRCSPISGHTSVYWYQQALGLGLQFLLWYDEGEERNRGNFPPRFSGRQFPNYSSELNVNALELEDSALYLCASNDLVRTANNEQFFGPGTRLTVL.

This clonotype was counted only a few times. The chain is built from TRBV7-9 and TRBJ2-1; 12 nucleotides align to TRBD2. Germline CDR1 and CDR2: SEHNR and FQNEAQ (reference sequence). The V gene end was trimmed by 5 bases and the J gene end by 6 bases; junction bases not matched to a gene: 8. There are 16 residues in the CDR3. CDR3 coding DNA: TGTGCCAGCAGCCCAACGACTAGCGGGAGTTCCAATGAGCAGTTCTTC. Translated: CASSPTTSGSSNEQFF. Based on the CDR3 plus reference TRBV7-9 and TRBJ2-1, the full variable domain is DTGVSQNPRHKITKRGQNVTFRCDPISEHNRLYWYRQTLGQGPEFLTYFQNEAQLEKSRLLSDRFSAERPKGSFSTLEIQRTEQGDSAMYLCASSPTTSGSSNEQFFGPGTRLTVL.

Note on this clonotype: In this CDR3 the conserved last residue, phenylalanine or tryptophan, is missing, so a read error is likely. The limits of the CDR3 on the DNA are not certain, so only TCRdb's listed CDR3 is given. The chain recombines TRBV7-4 with TRBJ2-1; the tabulated D call, TRBD1, remains unverified against the DNA. The CDR3 totals 15 residues, both ends included. Germline values: CDR1 SGHVT, CDR2 SQSDAQ. CDR3 in amino acids: CASSLALGGYNEQLL.

The J gene is TRBJ1-1, the V gene TRBV27; D gene ambiguous. The germline gives CDR1 MNHEY, CDR2 SMNVEV (reference sequence). CDR3 length: 14 residues. V dropped 3 bases and J dropped 2 bases, with 10 bases sitting between them. The DNA of the CDR3 is TGTGCCAGCAGTTTTCGCAGTACTAACACTGAAGCTTTCTTT. Translated: CASSFRSTNTEAFF.

This clonotype was observed a few times. V is TRBV12-3 or TRBV12-4 and J is TRBJ2-3; tentative D call: TRBD1 (5 bases). V was pared by 3 bases and J by 13 bases, with 11 bases between. This CDR3 comprises 11 residues. The CDR3 loop reads CASSLIQDKYF. CDR3 nucleotide sequence: TGTGCCAGCAGTTTGATCCAGGACAAGTATTTT.

The table lists this clonotype with many counts. The V and J genes are TRBV7-2 and TRBJ1-1; D is ambiguous. Between the trimmed V and J ends, which lost 5 bases and 5 bases, there was a span of 15 bases. The germline V gene encodes CDR1 SGHTA and CDR2 FQGNSA. The CDR3 extends over 14 amino acids. CDR3 sequence (DNA): TGTGCCAGCAGCATCCACCAAAACCCGACTGAAGCTTTCTTT. Protein product: CASSIHQNPTEAFF.

This clonotype was observed many times. The J gene is TRBJ2-5, the V gene TRBV11-2; 11 bases map to TRBD2. V was pared by 5 bases and J by 0 bases, with 5 bases of the junction left unmatched. Germline V gene sequence: CDR1 SGHAT, CDR2 FQNNGV. The CDR3 is made up of 16 amino acids. The CDR3 protein is CASSLRLAGNQETQYF. The DNA for the CDR3 is TGTGCCAGCAGCCTCAGACTAGCGGGAAACCAAGAGACCCAGTACTTC.

V is TRBV7-8 and J is TRBJ2-2; 8 bases are shared with TRBD1. V lost 1 base, J lost 8 bases, and 9 bases stayed unmatched. This CDR3 spans 16 amino acids. Germline V gene lookup returns CDR1 SGHVS and CDR2 FQNEAQ. CDR3 coding DNA: TGTGCCAGCAGCTTAGGGACAGGGATTTCGTCTGGGGAGCTGTTTTTT. Its protein product is CASSLGTGISSGELFF.

In this sample, this clonotype turned up a few times. This CDR3 reads CASSSAGTTYNEQFF. The CDR3 DNA reads as TGTGCCAGCAGCTCAGCCGGGACTACCTACAATGAGCAGTTCTTC. This chain links TRBV7-9 with TRBJ2-1; 7 bases map to TRBD2. With 4 bases clipped from V and 2 bases from J, the junction kept 5 bases outside the gene matches. Looked up from germline, CDR1 is SEHNR and CDR2 is FQNEAQ (reference sequence). The CDR3 totals 15 residues. Based on the CDR3 plus reference TRBV7-9 and TRBJ2-1, the full variable domain is DTGVSQNPRHKITKRGQNVTFRCDPISEHNRLYWYRQTLGQGPEFLTYFQNEAQLEKSRLLSDRFSAERPKGSFSTLEIQRTEQGDSAMYLCASSSAGTTYNEQFFGPGTRLTVL.

The chain recombines TRBV7-8 with TRBJ2-5; 11 bases line up with TRBD2. V shed 2 bases and J 0 bases; nucleotides not matched to a gene: 8. The CDR3 is 18 amino acids. Germline V CDR1 and CDR2: SGHVS, FQNEAQ. The CDR3 nucleotides are TGTGCCAGCAGCTTAATGTCCGGGACTAGCGGACACCAAGAGACCCAGTACTTC. Its protein is CASSLMSGTSGHQETQYF.

This clonotype was found many times. This sequence joins TRBV7-9 and TRBJ2-3; D ambiguous. Trimming removed 2 bases from V and 4 bases from J, with 7 bases in between. This CDR3 is 13 amino acids long. Germline-derived CDR1 and CDR2 are SEHNR and FQNEAQ (reference sequence). For the CDR3, the DNA is TGTGCCAGCAGCTTACACCGGGCAGATACGCAGTATTTT. This gives the protein CASSLHRADTQYF. The variable domain in full, completed from reference TRBV7-9 and TRBJ2-3, reads DTGVSQNPRHKITKRGQNVTFRCDPISEHNRLYWYRQTLGQGPEFLTYFQNEAQLEKSRLLSDRFSAERPKGSFSTLEIQRTEQGDSAMYLCASSLHRADTQYFGPGTRLTVL.

This clonotype was detected ten times or more. The genes are TRBV7-3 and TRBJ2-3; D perhaps matches TRBD2 (6 bases). This CDR3 is 15 amino acids long. The V end was cut by 5 bases, the J end by 4 bases, with 16 bases between. Germline CDR1 reads SGHTA; CDR2 reads FQGTGA. CDR3 residues: CASSPSGASADTQYF. The CDR3 nucleotides are TGTGCCAGCAGCCCGTCTGGGGCTAGCGCAGATACGCAGTATTTT.

The chain links TRBV7-2 to TRBJ1-6; 7 positions agree with TRBD1. The CDR3 is 15 amino acids. With V trimmed by 1 base and J by 7 bases, 4 bases remained unmatched. Germline CDR1 reads SGHTA; CDR2 reads FQGNSA. The CDR3 spells CASSLGQGRNSPLHF. DNA of the CDR3: TGTGCCAGCAGCTTAGGACAGGGTAGAAATTCACCCCTCCACTTT. The full variable domain, with the rest looked up from reference TRBV7-2 and TRBJ1-6, is GAGVSQSPSNKVTEKGKDVELRCDPISGHTALYWYRQSLGQGLEFLIYFQGNSAPDKSGLPSDRFSAERTGGSVSTLTIQRTQQEDSAVYLCASSLGQGRNSPLHFGNGTRLTVT.

This clonotype was observed many times. The rearrangement uses TRBV7-3 and TRBJ2-7; 9 nucleotides line up with TRBD1. Germline V CDR1 and CDR2: SGHTA, FQGTGA. This CDR3 comprises 15 residues. Trimming took 5 bases from V and 0 from J; bases not matched to a gene: 5. Written as DNA, the CDR3 is TGTGCCAGCAGCCCCGGGACAGGGATCTCCTACGAGCAGTACTTC. It encodes CASSPGTGISYEQYF.

The chain employs TRBV7-3 and TRBJ2-1; TRBD2 matches 14 bases. The V gene end was trimmed by 6 bases and the J gene end by 0 bases; junction bases not matched to a gene: 10. Germline V lookup: CDR1 SGHTA, CDR2 FQGTGA. The CDR3 has 19 residues. CDR3 amino acids: CASSRSGTSGSGSYNEQFF. The CDR3 bases are TGTGCCAGCAGTCGGAGTGGGACTAGCGGGAGTGGCTCCTACAATGAGCAGTTCTTC. Using reference TRBV7-3 and TRBJ2-1 for the parts outside the CDR3, the full variable domain is GAGVSQTPSNKVTEKGKYVELRCDPISGHTALYWYRQSLGQGPEFLIYFQGTGAADDSGLPNDRFFAVRPEGSVSTLKIQRTERGDSAVYLCASSRSGTSGSGSYNEQFFGPGTRLTVL.

This clonotype appeared many times. This sequence joins TRBV7-2 and TRBJ2-2, with 11 bases that match TRBD2. Germline CDR1 and CDR2: SGHTA and FQGNSA. The CDR3 contains 17 residues. V dropped 5 bases and J dropped 6; count of bases not matched to a gene: 11. As DNA, the CDR3 is TGTGCCAGCAGCCCAACCTTAGCGGGAGGGGTCGCCGGGGAGCTGTTTTTT. This gives the protein CASSPTLAGGVAGELFF.

This clonotype has a handful of counts. The chain is built from TRBV7-8 and TRBJ1-2; unclear D gene. CDR1 and CDR2 from the germline V gene are SGHVS and FQNEAQ. The CDR3 consists of 17 residues. Deletions cut 3 bases from V and 7 bases from J, with 24 bases between. The CDR3 DNA sequence: TGTGCCAGCAGCTTCCTCCGTGACCCTACCCCCCGTAGTGGCTACACCTTC. Translated, it gives CASSFLRDPTPRSGYTF.

This clonotype was counted many times. The chain joins TRBV7-2 to TRBJ1-2, with 10 bases aligning to TRBD1. This CDR3 comprises 13 residues. After removal of 4 bases from V and 7 bases from J, the junction contained 3 bases not matched to a gene. Germline V gene lookup returns CDR1 SGHTA and CDR2 FQGNSA. The CDR3 is CASSWDRGRGYTF. The CDR3 DNA reads TGTGCCAGCAGCTGGGACAGGGGCCGTGGCTACACCTTC.

This clonotype was detected only once. The rearrangement uses TRBV7-2 and TRBJ1-5; 8 bases are a match to TRBD1. Unmatched junction bases numbered 3, after V lost 1 base and J lost 7 bases. Germline CDR1 SGHTA, CDR2 FQGNSA. The CDR3 spans 14 residues. For the CDR3, the DNA is TGTGCCAGCAGCTTAGGGACAGGGATACAGCCCCAGCATTTT. Encoded protein: CASSLGTGIQPQHF.

This clonotype has a count of ten or more. The chain employs TRBV7-4 and TRBJ2-3; possibly TRBD2 for D (5 bases). V was trimmed by 2 bases and J by 7 bases, leaving 22 bases between them. The CDR3 runs 17 residues. CDR1 is SGHVT and CDR2 is SQSDAQ in the germline V gene. CDR3 bases: TGTGCCAGCAGCTTACGATTTCGCGGACTCCTCACGCATACGCAGTATTTT. It specifies CASSLRFRGLLTHTQYF.

The sample holds many counts of this clonotype. The chain recombines TRBV9 with TRBJ1-1; TRBD1 agrees at 8 bases. This CDR3 region has 15 residues. CDR1 and CDR2 from the germline V gene are SGDLS and YYNGEE. J was trimmed by 3 bases and V by 0 bases; bases with no gene match: 4. This chain's CDR3 is CASSVDATGDTEAFF. CDR3 DNA sequence: TGTGCCAGCAGCGTAGACGCGACAGGGGACACTGAAGCTTTCTTT.

The chain recombines TRBV2 with TRBJ2-5; 10 nucleotides align to TRBD2. J gave up 5 bases and V 1 base, and 7 bases lay outside the gene matches. Germline-derived CDR1 and CDR2 are SNHLY and FYNNEI. This CDR3 has 16 amino acids. The CDR3 reads CASSEGRAGGPETQYF. The CDR3 nucleotides are TGTGCCAGCAGTGAAGGAAGAGCGGGAGGGCCTGAGACCCAGTACTTC.

This clonotype was seen more than once but under ten times. The V gene is TRBV6-1, the J gene TRBJ1-5; D remains unclear. CDR3 length: 12 amino acids. Trimming removed 2 bases at V and 7 bases at J, with 6 bases between. CDR1 MNHNS and CDR2 SASEGT come from the germline V gene. The CDR3 DNA is TGTGCCAGCAGTGAATTGAGGCAGCCCCAGCATTTT. Amino acids: CASSELRQPQHF.

This clonotype was seen a handful of times. V and J are TRBV11-2 and TRBJ2-7; possibly TRBD2 for D (6 bases). Germline V lookup: CDR1 SGHAT, CDR2 FQNNGV. V was cut by 7 bases and J by 0 bases, with 13 bases left in between. The CDR3 runs 14 residues. CDR3 sequence: CASTGGRFSYEQYF. The DNA for the CDR3 is TGTGCCAGCACAGGAGGGCGCTTCTCCTACGAGCAGTACTTC.

This clonotype occurred many times. The chain carries TRBV28 and TRBJ2-7; TRBD1 matches at 8 bases. After removal of 6 bases from V and 0 bases from J, the junction contained 7 bases not matched to a gene. This CDR3 has 15 amino acids. In germline, CDR1 is MDHEN, CDR2 SYDVKM. CDR3 protein: CASRPDRGSSYEQYF. The CDR3 bases are TGTGCCAGCAGACCAGACAGGGGTTCCTCCTACGAGCAGTACTTC.

This clonotype was observed a handful of times. The V call is TRBV5-1, the J call TRBJ2-7; D is undetermined. The CDR3 consists of 12 residues. Per the germline V gene, CDR1 is SGHRS and CDR2 is YFSETQ. V dropped 3 bases and J dropped 2 bases, with 6 bases sitting between them. CDR3 nucleotides: TGCGCCAGCAGCTCCCAAGCCTACGAGCAGTACTTC. It is translated as CASSSQAYEQYF.